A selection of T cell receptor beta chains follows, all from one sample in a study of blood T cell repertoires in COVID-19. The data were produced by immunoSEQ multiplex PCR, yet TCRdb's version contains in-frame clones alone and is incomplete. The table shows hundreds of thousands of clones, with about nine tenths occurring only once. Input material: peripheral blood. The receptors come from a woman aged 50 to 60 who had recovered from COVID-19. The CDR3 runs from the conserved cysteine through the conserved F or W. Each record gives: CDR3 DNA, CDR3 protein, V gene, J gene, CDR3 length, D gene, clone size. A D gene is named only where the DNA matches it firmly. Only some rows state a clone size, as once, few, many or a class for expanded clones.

CDR3nt: TGTGCCAGCTCACTTGAGACAGGGGGCGATCAGCCCCAGCATTTT; CDR3aa: CASSLETGGDQPQHF; v_gene: TRBV18; j_gene: TRBJ1-5; len: 15; d_gene: TRBD1; abundance: .
CDR3nt: TGTGCCATCACCAAATACCGGGACAGCCCGAACACTGAAGCTTTCTTT; CDR3aa: CAITKYRDSPNTEAFF; v_gene: TRBV10-3; j_gene: TRBJ1-1; len: 16; d_gene: TRBD1; abundance: .
CDR3nt: TGCGCCAGCAGCTTGAGCCCGGGACAGGGAGATTATGGCTACACCTTC; CDR3aa: CASSLSPGQGDYGYTF; v_gene: TRBV5-1; j_gene: TRBJ1-2; len: 16; d_gene: TRBD1; abundance: .
CDR3nt: TGTGCCAGCAGCCCCGGACTAGCGGGAGGAACCGGGGAGCTGTTTTTT; CDR3aa: CASSPGLAGGTGELFF; v_gene: TRBV3-1/TRBV3-2; j_gene: TRBJ2-2; len: 16; d_gene: TRBD2; abundance: .
CDR3nt: TGTGCCAGCAGTGAATGGAACAGGGTAGACTATGGCTACACCTTC; CDR3aa: CASSEWNRVDYGYTF; v_gene: TRBV6-1; j_gene: TRBJ1-2; len: 15; d_gene: .; abundance: .
CDR3nt: TGTGCCAGAAGCCGGAGGCTAGCGGGTTCCGAGCAGTACTTC; CDR3aa: CARSRRLAGSEQYF; v_gene: TRBV5-3; j_gene: TRBJ2-7; len: 14; d_gene: TRBD2; abundance: .
CDR3nt: TGTGCCAGCAGTGAAATCTGGGGCAGCGGGCGAGAGACCCAGTACTTC; CDR3aa: CASSEIWGSGRETQYF; v_gene: TRBV6-1; j_gene: TRBJ2-5; len: 16; d_gene: .; abundance: .
CDR3nt: TGCGCCAGCAGCTTGGAACAGGGGGGCCTCCTGACTTTC; CDR3aa: CASSLEQGGLLTF; v_gene: TRBV5-1; j_gene: TRBJ2-6; len: 13; d_gene: TRBD1; abundance: .
CDR3nt: TGCGCCAGCAGCTTGGCCTTGGGGGGCACTGAAGCTTTCTTT; CDR3aa: CASSLALGGTEAFF; v_gene: TRBV5-1; j_gene: TRBJ1-1; len: 14; d_gene: .; abundance: .
CDR3nt: TGCGCCAGCAGTACTGGCGGTTATAGCACAGATACGCAGTATTTT; CDR3aa: CASSTGGYSTDTQYF; v_gene: TRBV5-1; j_gene: TRBJ2-3; len: 15; d_gene: .; abundance: .
CDR3nt: TGTGCCAGCAGGGTCATCGGGCGGGAGTTCTACAATGAGCAGTTCTTC; CDR3aa: CASRVIGREFYNEQFF; v_gene: TRBV11-2; j_gene: TRBJ2-1; len: 16; d_gene: TRBD2; abundance: .
CDR3nt: TGTGCCAGCAGTTTAGACAGGGGCAGCACAGATACGCAGTATTTT; CDR3aa: CASSLDRGSTDTQYF; v_gene: TRBV28; j_gene: TRBJ2-3; len: 15; d_gene: TRBD1; abundance: once
CDR3nt: TGTGCCAGCACTGTACGGAGGTGGCAAGAGACCCAGTACTTC; CDR3aa: CASTVRRWQETQYF; v_gene: TRBV11-2; j_gene: TRBJ2-5; len: 14; d_gene: .; abundance: .
CDR3nt: TGTGCCATCAGTGACATGACAGGCCTTGCGAACACCGGGGAGCTGTTTTTT; CDR3aa: CAISDMTGLANTGELFF; v_gene: TRBV10-3; j_gene: TRBJ2-2; len: 17; d_gene: .; abundance: .
CDR3nt: TGTGCCAGCAGCCCCTCCCGGGCCAACGTCCTGACTTTC; CDR3aa: CASSPSRANVLTF; v_gene: TRBV9; j_gene: TRBJ2-6; len: 13; d_gene: .; abundance: .
CDR3nt: TGTGCCAGCTCACCTTTCCCAGGGGGCGCAGACAATGAGCAGTTCTTC; CDR3aa: CASSPFPGGADNEQFF; v_gene: TRBV18; j_gene: TRBJ2-1; len: 16; d_gene: TRBD1; abundance: .
CDR3nt: TGTGCTAGTGGTGATGGTACAGGGTTTGATTCACCCCTCCACTTT; CDR3aa: CASGDGTGFDSPLHF; v_gene: TRBV12-5; j_gene: TRBJ1-6; len: 15; d_gene: .; abundance: .
CDR3nt: TGTGCCAGCAGTTTAAGGCTAGCGGGTGCCGGGGGCTCCTACAATGAGCAGTTCTTC; CDR3aa: CASSLRLAGAGGSYNEQFF; v_gene: TRBV27; j_gene: TRBJ2-1; len: 19; d_gene: TRBD2; abundance: once
CDR3nt: TGTGCCAGCAGCTACCAGGGAGGGGGCACAGATACGCAGTATTTT; CDR3aa: CASSYQGGGTDTQYF; v_gene: TRBV7-9; j_gene: TRBJ2-3; len: 15; d_gene: TRBD2; abundance: .
CDR3nt: TGTGCCACACAGAGTATGAGGGACACTGAAGCTTTCTTT; CDR3aa: CATQSMRDTEAFF; v_gene: TRBV2; j_gene: TRBJ1-1; len: 13; d_gene: .; abundance: once
CDR3nt: TGCGCCAGCAGAGAGACAGGTTTCTCCTACGAGCAGTACTTC; CDR3aa: CASRETGFSYEQYF; v_gene: TRBV10-2; j_gene: TRBJ2-7; len: 14; d_gene: .; abundance: .
CDR3nt: TGTGCCAGCATTAGACGACAGAGCAATCAGCCCCAGCATTTT; CDR3aa: CASIRRQSNQPQHF; v_gene: TRBV28; j_gene: TRBJ1-5; len: 14; d_gene: .; abundance: .
CDR3nt: TGTGCCATCAGTGAGTTAGTCGGACAGGACACTGAAGCTTTCTTT; CDR3aa: CAISELVGQDTEAFF; v_gene: TRBV10-3; j_gene: TRBJ1-1; len: 15; d_gene: TRBD1; abundance: .
CDR3nt: TGTGCCAGCAGTCTCCTAGCGGGAGCAGGGTACGAGCAGTACTTC; CDR3aa: CASSLLAGAGYEQYF; v_gene: TRBV6-5; j_gene: TRBJ2-7; len: 15; d_gene: TRBD2; abundance: .
CDR3nt: TGTGCCAGCAGTCAACACAGGGGGGATCAGCCCCAGCATTTT; CDR3aa: CASSQHRGDQPQHF; v_gene: TRBV27; j_gene: TRBJ1-5; len: 14; d_gene: TRBD1; abundance: .
CDR3nt: TGTGCCATCAGAGCTTTATCGTCCTACAATGAGCAGTTCTTC; CDR3aa: CAIRALSSYNEQFF; v_gene: TRBV15; j_gene: TRBJ2-1; len: 14; d_gene: .; abundance: .